This T cell receptor beta chain was captured by sequencing in a study of CD8 T cells in ankylosing spondylitis. From germline, CDR1 is MDHEN and CDR2 SYDVKM. V lost 2 bases to trimming and J lost 5 bases; unmatched junction nucleotides: 3. The CDR3 covers 15 residues. The study, taken as a whole, reports: The authors reported significant enrichment of disease-linked clones in matched ankylosing spondylitis synovial fluid.

Comments on this clonotype: The antigen remains unidentified.

Using quantitative 5'-RACE with molecular barcodes, the authors made TCR beta libraries. TCRdb processed the 5' RACE reads anew with MiXCR; each CDR3 protein has one entry. Found here are around 130,000 distinct CDR3 sequences, about an eighth of them singletons; the top ten hold about 2.7%. The origin of this receptor is a female donor with ankylosing spondylitis or in good health (not recorded which). The rearrangement uses TRBV28 and TRBJ1-1; 12 bases align to TRBD1. Input material: blood, either unsorted or a sorted T cell fraction (not recorded which). CDR3 sequence (DNA): TGTGCCAGCAGTTTAGGGACAGGGGGCGGAACTGAAGCTTTCTTT. Its translation: CASSLGTGGGTEAFF.